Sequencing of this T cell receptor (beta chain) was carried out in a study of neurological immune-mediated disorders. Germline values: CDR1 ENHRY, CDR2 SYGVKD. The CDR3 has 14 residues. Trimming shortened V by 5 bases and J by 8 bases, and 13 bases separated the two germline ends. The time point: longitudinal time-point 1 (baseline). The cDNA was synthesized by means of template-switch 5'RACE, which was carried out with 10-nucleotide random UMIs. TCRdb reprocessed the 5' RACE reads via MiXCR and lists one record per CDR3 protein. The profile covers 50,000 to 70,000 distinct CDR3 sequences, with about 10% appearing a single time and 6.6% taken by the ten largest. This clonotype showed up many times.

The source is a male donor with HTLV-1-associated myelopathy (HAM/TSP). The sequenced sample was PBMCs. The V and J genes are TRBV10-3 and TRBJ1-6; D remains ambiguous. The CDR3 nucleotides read TGTGCCATCAGTAGAACTAATCTGGATTCACCCCTCCACTTT. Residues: CAISRTNLDSPLHF.